This TCR beta chain was profiled in a study of T cell responses to AZD1222 COVID-19 vaccine. Per the germline V gene, CDR1 is MNHEY and CDR2 is SVGAGI. The CDR3 has 15 amino acids. V was shortened by 6 bases and J by 0 bases, with 12 bases between the two germline ends. Produced via immunoSEQ multiplex PCR; TCRdb's table is partial and in-frame only. The table shows 85,000 to 100,000 clones, with around 90% occurring only once. The specimen comprised peripheral blood, sampled on day 0 of AZD1222 vaccination. The V call is TRBV6-5, the J call TRBJ1-3; D call uncertain. This sequence originates from an adult in good health. The CDR3 DNA is TGTGCCAGCAGACCGGCGGCGGTCTCTGGAAACACCATATATTTT. Amino acid sequence: CASRPAAVSGNTIYF.